This T cell receptor beta chain was recorded in a study of PD-1 blockade in classical Hodgkin lymphoma. Overall study findings and caveats: CD4+ TCR diversity, unlike CD8+, climbed significantly by C4D1.

The junction had 14 bases not matched to a gene; V was cut back by 7 bases and J by 11 bases. Germline CDR1 is MNHNY and CDR2 is SVGAGI (reference sequence). This CDR3 contains 14 residues. Sequencing used immunoSEQ multiplex PCR; TCRdb keeps in-frame clones, though not all of them. This sample carries around 60,000 clones, about 90% of them seen once, and the ten largest clones take around 8.1%. Turning to this clone: Its target is not known.

Described time point: cycle 4 day 1 (C4D1), after five to seven weeks of nivolumab. There was relapse after autologous stem cell transplantation in every patient, and there was variation in brentuximab vedotin exposure. Best response was recorded as complete response, partial response or progressive disease. This TCR derives from a human donor with classical Hodgkin lymphoma. The material was peripheral blood mononuclear cells (PBMCs), obtained before the fourth cycle of nivolumab. The genes are TRBV6-6 and TRBJ2-5; 9 nucleotides line up with TRBD2. Written as DNA, the CDR3 is TGTGCCAGCATCCCCCCGAGTAGCGGGGGCCCTCAGTACTTC. This gives the protein CASIPPSSGGPQYF.